The TCR beta chain under discussion was sequenced for a study of T cells in Graves' hyperthyroidism and ophthalmopathy. Overall study findings and caveats: Most thyroid clonotypes that were expanded above 0.001 also turned up in blood.

The CDR3 has 15 residues. The V and J ends lost 7 bases and 7 bases respectively, with 22 bases between them. CDR1 and CDR2 (germline): LNHDA, SQIVND (reference sequence). Among the patients, aged 18 to 65, hyperthyroidism was newly diagnosed and had lasted under 2 months. This clonotype turned up a few times. Its cognate antigen is unknown. Given a much more abundant clone one base away, this may be a read error. What was amplified from RNA transcripts were TCR beta CDR3 regions. The study used the HTBI primer set for a first-round RT-PCR of the TCR CDR3. One entry per CDR3 protein, called by TCRdb with MiXCR from the multiplex PCR reads. Seen here are roughly 260,000 distinct CDR3 sequences, 13% to 15% observed once, and the top ten hold roughly 15%.

The source material was blood. V is TRBV19 and J is TRBJ1-2; D gene uncertain. The receptor comes from a woman in her thirties or forties with Graves' hyperthyroidism that later progressed to Graves' ophthalmopathy. CDR3 protein: CASTMFDAGHFGYTF. CDR3 in DNA: TGTGCCAGTACAATGTTTGACGCTGGCCACTTTGGCTACACCTTC.